Reported below is one T cell receptor beta chain. This sample stems from a study of OX40 agonist ivuxolimab in advanced cancers. Data came from immunoSEQ multiplex PCR; TCRdb stores just in-frame clones and leaves some out. The table lists some 95,000 clones, about nine tenths of them singletons. The CDR3 is made up of 12 amino acids. V lost 3 bases to trimming and J lost 2 bases, with 4 bases between them. The V gene's germline CDR1 is KGHSH and CDR2 LQKENI. This chain links TRBV18 with TRBJ2-5; D ambiguous. The sequencing used CD4+ or CD8+ T cells sorted from blood, collected in a trial of the OX40 agonist ivuxolimab. This TCR derives from an adult with an advanced solid tumor such as melanoma, head and neck, liver or kidney cancer. The CDR3 DNA reads as TGTGCCAGCTCACCTATTCAAGAGACCCAGTACTTC. Translated: CASSPIQETQYF. The full variable domain, rest sourced from reference TRBV18 and TRBJ2-5, is NAGVMQNPRHLVRRRGQEARLRCSPMKGHSHVYWYRQLPEEGLKFMVYLQKENIIDESGMPKERFSAEFPKEGPSILRIQQVVRGDSAAYFCASSPIQETQYFGPGTRLLVL.